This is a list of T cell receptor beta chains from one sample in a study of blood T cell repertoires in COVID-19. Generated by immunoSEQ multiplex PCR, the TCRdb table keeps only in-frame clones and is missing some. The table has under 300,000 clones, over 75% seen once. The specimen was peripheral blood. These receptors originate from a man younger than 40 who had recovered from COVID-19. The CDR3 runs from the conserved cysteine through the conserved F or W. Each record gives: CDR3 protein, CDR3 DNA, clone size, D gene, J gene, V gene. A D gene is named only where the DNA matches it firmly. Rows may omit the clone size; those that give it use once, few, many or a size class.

CASSFAENTEAFF TGTGCCAGCAGTTTCGCGGAGAACACTGAAGCTTTCTTT - - TRBJ1-1 TRBV27
CASSSLRSGGSTDTQYF TGTGCCAGCAGCTCCCTGAGGAGCGGAGGCAGCACAGATACGCAGTATTTT - - TRBJ2-3 TRBV11-2
CASSYRGTGEELFF TGTGCCAGCAGTTACCGCGGGACCGGGGAAGAACTGTTTTTT - - TRBJ1-4 TRBV6-6
CAFAVRANVLTF TGTGCCTTCGCAGTTCGGGCCAACGTCCTGACTTTC - - TRBJ2-6 TRBV5-4
CASSLSGGGTDTQYF TGCGCCAGCAGCTTGTCGGGGGGAGGCACAGATACGCAGTATTTT - TRBD2 TRBJ2-3 TRBV5-1
CASRGQYEAFF TGTGCCAGCAGGGGGCAATATGAAGCTTTCTTT - - TRBJ1-1 TRBV6-5
CASSYGTGGGYGYTF TGTGCCAGCAGCTACGGGACAGGGGGCGGCTATGGCTACACCTTC - TRBD1 TRBJ1-2 TRBV7-2
CASSAVTGLHGYTF TGTGCCAGCAGTGCCGTTACAGGGTTGCATGGCTACACCTTC few - TRBJ1-2 TRBV2
CASSVAPGAEKLFF TGTGCCAGCAGCGTAGCGCCAGGCGCCGAAAAACTGTTTTTT - - TRBJ1-4 TRBV9
CASSLWGGSGETQYF TGTGCCAGCAGCTTATGGGGGGGCTCCGGAGAGACCCAGTACTTC - - TRBJ2-5 TRBV7-3
CASSEEEGSGNTIYF TGTGCCAGCAGTGAAGAGGAGGGATCTGGAAACACCATATATTTT - - TRBJ1-3 TRBV2
CASSPDSSGNTIYF TGCGCCAGCAGCCCGGACAGCTCTGGAAACACCATATATTTT - - TRBJ1-3 TRBV5-1
CASILGGSNYGYTF TGTGCCAGCATCCTAGGGGGCAGTAACTATGGCTACACCTTC - TRBD1 TRBJ1-2 TRBV6-5
CASSGDTENQPQHF TGTGCCAGCAGCGGGGACACCGAGAATCAGCCCCAGCATTTT - - TRBJ1-5 TRBV7-9
CASSPDRDRLTYEQYF TGTGCCAGCAGCCCGGACCGGGACAGATTAACCTACGAGCAGTACTTC few TRBD1 TRBJ2-7 TRBV5-4
CTSSEEVGSPLHF TGTACCAGCAGTGAGGAAGTCGGGTCACCCCTCCACTTT - - TRBJ1-6 TRBV2
CASSSLAGDLLSTDTQYF TGTGCCAGCAGCTCTCTAGCGGGGGACCTCCTGAGCACAGATACGCAGTATTTT - TRBD2 TRBJ2-3 TRBV9
CASSSGGAGSETQYF TGCGCCAGCAGCTCCGGTGGGGCAGGGTCGGAGACCCAGTACTTC - - TRBJ2-5 TRBV5-1
CASSLSAKNTGELFF TGTGCCAGCAGCCTCAGCGCAAAGAACACCGGGGAGCTGTTTTTT - - TRBJ2-2 TRBV11-3
CASSPRRTSDNNEQFF TGTGCCAGCAGCCCACGGAGGACTAGCGACAACAATGAGCAGTTCTTC - TRBD2 TRBJ2-1 TRBV3-1/TRBV3-2
CASSPGGQETQYF TGCGCCAGCAGCCCGGGGGGCCAAGAGACCCAGTACTTC - TRBD2 TRBJ2-5 TRBV5-1
CASSLQRQGPWHF TGCGCCAGCAGCCTCCAAAGACAGGGGCCGTGGCATTTT - TRBD1 TRBJ1-5 TRBV5-1
CARSQRVTSTDTQYF TGTGCCAGAAGCCAGAGGGTTACTAGCACAGATACGCAGTATTTT - - TRBJ2-3 TRBV5-3
CASSPTGPYEQYF TGTGCCAGCAGCCCGACAGGGCCCTACGAGCAGTACTTC - TRBD1 TRBJ2-7 TRBV3-1/TRBV3-2
CASSLSLAGTQETQYF TGTGCCAGCAGCTTGTCGCTAGCGGGGACACAAGAGACCCAGTACTTC - TRBD2 TRBJ2-5 TRBV5-4
CATVRGNTEAFF TGTGCCACCGTACGAGGGAACACTGAAGCTTTCTTT - - TRBJ1-1 TRBV7-9
CASGREGETQYF TGCGCCTCGGGAAGGGAAGGAGAGACCCAGTACTTC few - TRBJ2-5 TRBV10-1
CATTWTGDGNTQYF TGTGCCACCACGTGGACAGGGGATGGGAATACGCAGTATTTT - TRBD1 TRBJ2-3 TRBV6-6
CASGTGSQGYTF TGTGCCAGCGGGACAGGGTCGCAAGGCTACACCTTC few TRBD1 TRBJ1-2 TRBV28
CASSFRTGLNTEAFF TGTGCCAGCAGCTTCCGCACAGGGTTGAACACTGAAGCTTTCTTT - - TRBJ1-1 TRBV3-1/TRBV3-2
CASSLRTTGLPYNEQFF TGTGCCAGCAGCCTCAGGACCACGGGACTCCCCTACAATGAGCAGTTCTTC - - TRBJ2-1 TRBV9
CASSELGQVDGYTF TGCGCCAGCAGTGAGTTGGGACAGGTGGATGGCTACACCTTC few TRBD1 TRBJ1-2 TRBV10-2
CASIRGSSYNEQFF TGTGCCAGCATACGGGGGAGCTCCTACAATGAGCAGTTCTTC - - TRBJ2-1 TRBV6-5
CASSSIAGGVNEQFF TGTGCCAGCAGTTCCATAGCGGGGGGAGTGAATGAGCAGTTCTTC few TRBD2 TRBJ2-1 TRBV27
CATRDRANTEAFF TGTGCCACCCGCGACAGGGCGAACACTGAAGCTTTCTTT few TRBD1 TRBJ1-1 TRBV24-1
CASKGSLVSTGELFF TGCGCCTCCAAAGGGAGCTTGGTTTCCACCGGGGAGCTGTTTTTT - - TRBJ2-2 TRBV10-2
CASSLDRNTGELFF TGTGCCAGTAGCCTGGACAGGAACACCGGGGAGCTGTTTTTT - - TRBJ2-2 TRBV19
CASSLGLTSGGAYEQYF TGTGCCAGCAGCCTTGGACTAACTAGCGGGGGGGCATACGAGCAGTACTTC - TRBD2 TRBJ2-7 TRBV4-2
CASSLFAGQGDEKLFF TGTGCCAGCAGCCTGTTCGCGGGACAGGGAGATGAAAAACTGTTTTTT once TRBD1 TRBJ1-4 TRBV7-2
CASSPGGARVWDNEQFF TGTGCCAGCAGCCCCGGGGGGGCCAGGGTTTGGGACAATGAGCAGTTCTTC - TRBD2 TRBJ2-1 TRBV9